The T cell receptor (beta chain) described here comes from a study of T cells in Graves' hyperthyroidism and ophthalmopathy. Whole-study context: Initial diagnosis, before any treatment, was when peripheral blood was collected. Overall study findings and caveats: Ophthalmopathy cases were set apart from stable hyperthyroidism by a 13 V-J model. Blood also showed most of the thyroid clonotypes that were expanded above 0.001.

The CDR3 sequence is 15 residues long. The germline gives CDR1 MDHEN, CDR2 SYDVKM. Germline trimming cut 3 bases from V and 3 bases from J; bases unmatched to any gene: 5. This clonotype turned up a few times. No antigen is known for it. Amplified regions were TCR beta CDR3 sequences from RNA transcripts. HTBI primers were used for first-round RT-PCR of the TCR CDR3. TCRdb re-derived calls from the multiplex PCR reads in MiXCR, one entry per CDR3 protein. Of 700,000 or so distinct CDR3 sequences listed, about 15% are singletons. The sequenced sample was blood. The receptor was isolated from a woman in her fifties or sixties with Graves' ophthalmopathy. This sequence joins TRBV28 and TRBJ2-3, with 8 bases matching TRBD1. CDR3 sequence: CASSFVQGATDTQYF. The CDR3 coding sequence is TGTGCCAGCAGTTTTGTTCAGGGGGCTACAGATACGCAGTATTTT.